This T cell receptor beta chain originates from a study of T cells after yellow fever vaccination. V lost 5 bases to trimming and J lost 3 bases; unmatched junction nucleotides: 10. CDR1 and CDR2 from the germline V gene are SGHDT and YYEEEE. This CDR3 spans 16 amino acids. This clonotype was picked up many times. TCRdb independently ran MiXCR on the 5' RACE reads; one entry per CDR3 protein. The profile shows about 300,000 distinct CDR3 sequences, around 6.8% of them singletons. The source material was PBMCs, sampled roughly 46 days after the first yellow fever vaccination. V and J are TRBV5-6 and TRBJ2-1; TRBD1 aligns across 8 bases. The source is a young man who received the YFV17D yellow fever vaccine. Written as DNA, the CDR3 is TGTGCCAGCAGATATACGACAGGGGCGCGCTACAATGAGCAGTTCTTC. Residues: CASRYTTGARYNEQFF.